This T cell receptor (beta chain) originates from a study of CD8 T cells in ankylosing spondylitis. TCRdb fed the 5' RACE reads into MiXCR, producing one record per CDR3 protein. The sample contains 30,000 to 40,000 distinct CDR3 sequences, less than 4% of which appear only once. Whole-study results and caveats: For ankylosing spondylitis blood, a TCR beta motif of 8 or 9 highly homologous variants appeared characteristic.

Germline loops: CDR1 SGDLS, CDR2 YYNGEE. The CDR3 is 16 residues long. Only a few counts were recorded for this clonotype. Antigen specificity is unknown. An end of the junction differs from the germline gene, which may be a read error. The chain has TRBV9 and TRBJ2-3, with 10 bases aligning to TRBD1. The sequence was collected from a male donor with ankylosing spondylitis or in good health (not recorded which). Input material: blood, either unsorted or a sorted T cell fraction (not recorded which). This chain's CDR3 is CASSPAGTGATATQYF. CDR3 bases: TGTGCCAGCAGCCCCGCCGGGACAGGGGCCACAGCTACGCAGTATTTT.